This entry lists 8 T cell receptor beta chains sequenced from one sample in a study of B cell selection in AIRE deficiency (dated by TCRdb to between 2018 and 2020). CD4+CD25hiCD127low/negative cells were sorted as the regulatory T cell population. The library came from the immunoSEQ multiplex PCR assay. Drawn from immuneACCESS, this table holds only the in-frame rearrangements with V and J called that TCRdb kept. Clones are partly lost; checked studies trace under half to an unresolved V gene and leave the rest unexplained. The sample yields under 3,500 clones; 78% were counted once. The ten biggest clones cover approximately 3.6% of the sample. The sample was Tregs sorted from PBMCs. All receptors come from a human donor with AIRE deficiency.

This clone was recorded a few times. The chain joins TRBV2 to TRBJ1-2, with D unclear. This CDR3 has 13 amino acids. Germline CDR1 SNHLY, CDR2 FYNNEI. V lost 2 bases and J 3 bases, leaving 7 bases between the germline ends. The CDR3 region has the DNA TGTGCCAGCAGTGAACAGGCGGACTATGGCTACACCTTC. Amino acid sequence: CASSEQADYGYTF.

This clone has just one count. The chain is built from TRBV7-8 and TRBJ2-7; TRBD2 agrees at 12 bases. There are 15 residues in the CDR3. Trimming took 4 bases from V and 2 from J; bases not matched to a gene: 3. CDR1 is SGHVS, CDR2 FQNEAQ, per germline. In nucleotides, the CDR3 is TGTGCCAGCAGCTGGGGACTAGCGGGTACCTACGAGCAGTACTTC. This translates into CASSWGLAGTYEQYF.

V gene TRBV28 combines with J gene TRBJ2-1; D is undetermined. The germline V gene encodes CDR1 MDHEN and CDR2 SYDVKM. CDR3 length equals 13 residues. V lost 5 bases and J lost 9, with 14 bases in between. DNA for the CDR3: TGTGCCAGCAGTACTCTTCCGCTGGTTGAGCAGTTCTTC. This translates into CASSTLPLVEQFF.

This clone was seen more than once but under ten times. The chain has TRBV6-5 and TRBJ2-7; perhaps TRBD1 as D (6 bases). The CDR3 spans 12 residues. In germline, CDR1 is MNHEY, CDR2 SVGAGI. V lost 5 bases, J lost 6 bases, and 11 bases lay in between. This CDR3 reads CASSTGLSEQYF. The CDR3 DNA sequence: TGTGCCAGCAGTACAGGGTTAAGCGAGCAGTACTTC.

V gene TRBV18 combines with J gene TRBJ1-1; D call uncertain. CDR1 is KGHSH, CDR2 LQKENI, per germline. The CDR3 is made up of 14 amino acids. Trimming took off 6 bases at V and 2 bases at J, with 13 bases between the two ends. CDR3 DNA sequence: TGTGCCAGCTCCCAAGGAGGGCAAAACACTGAAGCTTTCTTT. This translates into CASSQGGQNTEAFF.

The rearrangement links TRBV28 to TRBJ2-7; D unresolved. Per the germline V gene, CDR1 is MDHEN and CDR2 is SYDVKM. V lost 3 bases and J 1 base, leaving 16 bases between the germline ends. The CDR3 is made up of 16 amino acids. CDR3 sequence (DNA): TGTGCCAGCAGTTTTTGGCTATACCCGGCTTCCTACGAGCAGTACTTC. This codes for CASSFWLYPASYEQYF.

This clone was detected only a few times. CDR3 loop: CASSYDRNYGYTF. CDR3 bases: TGTGCCAGCAGTTATGACAGGAACTATGGCTACACCTTC. This chain connects TRBV6-5 to TRBJ1-2; D is possibly TRBD1 (6 bases). V was shortened by 3 bases and J by 2 bases, with 7 bases between the two germline ends. CDR3 length equals 13 residues. Germline V gene lookup returns CDR1 MNHEY and CDR2 SVGAGI.

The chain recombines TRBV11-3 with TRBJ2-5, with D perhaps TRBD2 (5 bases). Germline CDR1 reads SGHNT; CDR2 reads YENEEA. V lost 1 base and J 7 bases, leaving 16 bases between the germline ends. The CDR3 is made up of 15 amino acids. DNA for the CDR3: TGTGCCAGCAGCTTAGGAGGGCGGAGAAGCGGGACCCAGTACTTC. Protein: CASSLGGRRSGTQYF.